Shown below are 20 T cell receptor beta chains from a single sample sequenced in a study of a mutant IDH1 vaccine in newly diagnosed glioma. These TCRs are of unknown antigen specificity. Clones were read by immunoSEQ multiplex PCR, and TCRdb kept only the in-frame ones, dropping some. Of some 60,000 clones in the sample, roughly 87% were seen once. Documented time point: week 47, end of study. A single vaccine dose contained 300 ug of mutant IDH1 20-mer peptide, and topical imiquimod was used with it. Sequencing used PBMCs, obtained from a glioma patient whose treatment included an IDH1 peptide vaccine. These receptor sequences come from a man aged 30-40 years with glioma.

The chain couples TRBV5-1 to TRBJ1-2; 11 nucleotides line up with TRBD1. The CDR3 consists of 14 residues. Germline trimming cut 1 base from V and 9 bases from J; bases unmatched to any gene: 5. Germline V gene data show CDR1 as SGHRS and CDR2 as YFSETQ. The CDR3 protein is CASSLKGTGGSYTF. The CDR3 DNA is TGCGCCAGCAGCTTGAAAGGGACAGGGGGTAGCTACACCTTC.

The chain has TRBV10-1 and TRBJ2-7, with D possibly being TRBD1 (6 bases). Trimming left V 5 bases short and J 1 base short, with 12 bases between. The germline CDR1 and CDR2 sequences are WNHNN and SYGVQD (reference sequence). The CDR3 spans 14 residues. The CDR3 DNA sequence: TGCGCCAGCAGTTGGGGGCGGATTTCCTACGAGCAGTACTTC. This codes for CASSWGRISYEQYF.

This clone was recorded only once. The rearrangement uses TRBV25-1 and TRBJ2-5, with D possibly being TRBD1 (5 bases). Trimming removed 4 bases at V and 2 bases at J, with 8 bases between. The CDR3 extends over 13 amino acids. The germline V gene encodes CDR1 MGHDK and CDR2 SYGVNS. The CDR3 region is CASSGGSQETQYF. The CDR3 region has the DNA TGTGCCAGCAGTGGGGGCTCACAAGAGACCCAGTACTTC.

The chain combines TRBV18 with TRBJ1-1; D uncertain. Germline-derived CDR1 and CDR2 are KGHSH and LQKENI. V shed 0 bases and J shed 0 bases, with 17 bases lying between them. The CDR3 totals 18 residues. CDR3 in amino acids: CASSPPWATSGLNTEAFF. The CDR3 nucleotides read TGTGCCAGCTCACCACCGTGGGCCACCTCCGGCCTGAACACTGAAGCTTTCTTT. Together with reference TRBV18 and TRBJ1-1, the CDR3 gives the full variable domain: NAGVMQNPRHLVRRRGQEARLRCSPMKGHSHVYWYRQLPEEGLKFMVYLQKENIIDESGMPKERFSAEFPKEGPSILRIQQVVRGDSAAYFCASSPPWATSGLNTEAFFGQGTRLTVV.

V is TRBV7-8 and J is TRBJ2-1; no reliable D call. The germline V gene encodes CDR1 SGHVS and CDR2 FQNEAQ. The CDR3 is 17 residues long. Trimming cost V 5 bases and J 6 bases, with 23 bases left between them. The CDR3 nucleotides are TGTGCCAGCAGCCCCCCTATTGGCAGGTTGCCGTCCAATGAGCAGTTCTTC. Protein product: CASSPPIGRLPSNEQFF.

V gene TRBV7-8 combines with J gene TRBJ2-7; no clear D. The V gene lost 1 base and the J gene lost 3 bases, with 7 bases spanning the gap. CDR3 length: 13 amino acids. The germline V gene has CDR1 SGHVS and CDR2 FQNEAQ. The CDR3: CASSLGTNYEQYF. In DNA, the CDR3 is TGTGCCAGCAGCTTAGGCACAAACTACGAGCAGTACTTC.

The chain is built from TRBV11-2 and TRBJ1-1, with a tentative D call TRBD1 (5 bases). V lost 3 bases and J 3 bases, leaving 11 bases between the germline ends. CDR3 size: 14 residues. Germline CDR1 SGHAT, CDR2 FQNNGV. CDR3: CASSLYRGDTEAFF. The CDR3 DNA sequence: TGTGCCAGCAGCTTGTATCGGGGGGACACTGAAGCTTTCTTT.

The rearrangement uses TRBV6-5 and TRBJ2-7; 11 bases are shared with TRBD2. Germline values: CDR1 MNHEY, CDR2 SVGAGI. The CDR3 has 14 amino acids. Trimming removed 4 bases from V and 5 bases from J; junction bases left unmatched: 4. The CDR3 loop reads CASSSSGGIHEQYF. The CDR3 DNA is TGTGCCAGCAGTTCTAGCGGGGGGATCCACGAGCAGTACTTC.

This chain links TRBV6-5 with TRBJ1-1; D may be TRBD1 (5 bases). This CDR3 region has 15 residues. Germline-derived CDR1 and CDR2 are MNHEY and SVGAGI. The V gene lost 0 bases and the J gene lost 11 bases, with 19 bases spanning the gap. The CDR3 DNA reads as TGTGCCAGCAGTTACTCGACGTTACAGGTTAGGCACGCTTTCTTT. It codes for CASSYSTLQVRHAFF.

The chain recombines TRBV18 with TRBJ1-1; 7 nucleotides match TRBD1. CDR1 is KGHSH, CDR2 LQKENI, per germline. CDR3 size: 14 residues. The V and J ends lost 3 bases and 4 bases, in that order; junction bases with no gene match: 5. CDR3: CASSPEGAATEAFF. The CDR3 nucleotides are TGTGCCAGCTCACCCGAGGGGGCTGCCACTGAAGCTTTCTTT.

The chain carries TRBV4-1 and TRBJ2-2; possibly TRBD1 or TRBD2 for D (6 bases each). The CDR3 has 19 residues. V lost 4 bases and J 0 bases, leaving 21 bases between the germline ends. Germline CDR1 reads MGHRA; CDR2 reads YSYEKL. The CDR3 is CASSRWVGGLSTNTGELFF. For the CDR3, the DNA is TGCGCCAGCAGCCGGTGGGTCGGGGGCCTATCAACGAACACCGGGGAGCTGTTTTTT.

The rearrangement uses TRBV6-5 and TRBJ2-3, with 9 bases aligning to TRBD2. The CDR3 runs 16 residues. V dropped 4 bases and J dropped 0; count of bases not matched to a gene: 5. CDR1 and CDR2 from the germline V gene are MNHEY and SVGAGI. The CDR3 DNA reads as TGTGCCAGCAGTTTCTTGGCGGGGGGGAGCACAGATACGCAGTATTTT. Protein: CASSFLAGGSTDTQYF.

The chain couples TRBV4-2 to TRBJ2-1; 11 nucleotides line up with TRBD2. The CDR3 extends over 17 amino acids. Looked up from germline, CDR1 is LGHNA and CDR2 is YNFKEQ. V shed 4 bases, J shed 5 bases, and the junction held 10 bases outside the gene matches. The DNA for the CDR3 is TGTGCCAGCAGCCCTCTACAGGCTAGCGGGGGGCACAATGAGCAGTTCTTC. Amino acids: CASSPLQASGGHNEQFF.

The rearrangement links TRBV18 to TRBJ1-1; TRBD1 matches 7 bases. This CDR3 is built from 14 residues. The germline gives CDR1 KGHSH, CDR2 LQKENI. After removal of 3 bases from V and 4 bases from J, the junction contained 5 bases not matched to a gene. The CDR3 DNA follows: TGTGCCAGCTCACCCACTTGGACAGGCACTGAAGCTTTCTTT. Amino acids: CASSPTWTGTEAFF.

The CDR3 DNA reads as TGTGCCAGCAGCGTTGTCCAGGGTGGCGATGAGCAGTTCTTC. This gives the protein CASSVVQGGDEQFF. The V and J genes are TRBV9 and TRBJ2-1; D perhaps matches TRBD1 (5 bases). Germline V CDR1 and CDR2: SGDLS, YYNGEE. Deletions cut 2 bases from V and 8 bases from J, with 14 bases between. The CDR3 covers 14 residues.

The genes are TRBV11-3 and TRBJ2-3; D unclear. The CDR3 extends over 14 amino acids. Per germline, CDR1 SGHNT and CDR2 YENEEA. Trimming left V 1 base short and J 2 bases short, with 7 bases between. CDR3 protein: CASSLGVTTDTQYF. Here the CDR3 DNA reads TGTGCCAGCAGCTTAGGGGTAACCACAGATACGCAGTATTTT.

The count of this clone is one. The chain uses TRBV4-2 and TRBJ1-2; perhaps TRBD1 as D (6 bases). The germline V gene encodes CDR1 LGHNA and CDR2 YNFKEQ. The V end was cut by 3 bases, the J end by 4 bases, with 15 bases between. CDR3 size: 15 residues. Here the CDR3 DNA reads TGTGCCAGCAGCCAGGACAAGGACAGCTTCTATGGCTACACCTTC. This codes for CASSQDKDSFYGYTF.

The chain recombines TRBV19 with TRBJ1-2; TRBD1 matches at 7 bases. V dropped 3 bases and J dropped 5; count of bases not matched to a gene: 9. The CDR3 is 15 amino acids. Germline loops: CDR1 LNHDA, CDR2 SQIVND (reference sequence). In nucleotides, the CDR3 is TGTGCCAGTAGTATTACAGGGACAGTCCTATATGGCTACACCTTC. It is translated as CASSITGTVLYGYTF.

The chain uses TRBV6-1 and TRBJ1-3, with D perhaps matching TRBD1 (6 bases). Germline V gene lookup returns CDR1 MNHNS and CDR2 SASEGT. The CDR3 runs 13 residues. The V and J ends lost 4 bases and 4 bases respectively, with 8 bases between them. The CDR3 DNA follows: TGTGCCAGCAGTGTGGGGGCGGGAAACACCATATATTTT. Amino acids: CASSVGAGNTIYF.

The chain combines TRBV6-5 with TRBJ1-2; 7 positions match TRBD1. The CDR3 loop spans 12 amino acids. The V segment lost 4 bases and the J segment 7 bases; nucleotides outside the gene matches: 3. The germline V gene has CDR1 MNHEY and CDR2 SVGAGI. CDR3 in DNA: TGTGCCAGCAGTTCGACAGGGATTGGCTACACCTTC. Translation gives CASSSTGIGYTF.